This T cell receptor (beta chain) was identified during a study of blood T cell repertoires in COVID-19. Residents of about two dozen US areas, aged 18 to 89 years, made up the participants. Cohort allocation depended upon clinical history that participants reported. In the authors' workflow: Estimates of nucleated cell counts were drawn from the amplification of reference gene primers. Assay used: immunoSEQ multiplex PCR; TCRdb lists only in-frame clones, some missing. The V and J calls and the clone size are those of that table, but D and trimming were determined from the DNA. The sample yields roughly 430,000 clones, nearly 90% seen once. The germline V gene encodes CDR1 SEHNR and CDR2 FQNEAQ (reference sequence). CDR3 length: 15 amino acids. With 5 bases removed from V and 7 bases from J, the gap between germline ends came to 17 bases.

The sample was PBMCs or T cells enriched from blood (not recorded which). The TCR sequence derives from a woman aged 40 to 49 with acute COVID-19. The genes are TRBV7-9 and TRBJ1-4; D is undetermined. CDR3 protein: CASSAGRAEGEKLFF. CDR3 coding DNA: TGTGCCAGCAGCGCCGGACGTGCGGAGGGTGAAAAACTGTTTTTT.